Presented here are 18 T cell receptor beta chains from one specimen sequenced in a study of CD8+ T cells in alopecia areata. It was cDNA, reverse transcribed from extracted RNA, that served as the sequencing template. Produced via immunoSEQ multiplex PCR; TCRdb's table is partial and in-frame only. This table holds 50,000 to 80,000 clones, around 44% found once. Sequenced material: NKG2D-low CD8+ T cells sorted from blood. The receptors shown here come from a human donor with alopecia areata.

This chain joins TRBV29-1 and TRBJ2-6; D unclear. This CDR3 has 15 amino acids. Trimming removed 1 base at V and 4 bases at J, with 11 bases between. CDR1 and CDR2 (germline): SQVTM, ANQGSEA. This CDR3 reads CSVEALIFGANVLTF. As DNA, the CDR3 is TGCAGCGTTGAAGCGCTCATCTTCGGGGCCAACGTCCTGACTTTC.

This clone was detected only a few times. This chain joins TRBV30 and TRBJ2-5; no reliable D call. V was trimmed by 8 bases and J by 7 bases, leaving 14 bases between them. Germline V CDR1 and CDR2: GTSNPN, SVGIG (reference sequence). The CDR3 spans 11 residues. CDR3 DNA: TGTGCCGCCCATGACCTGGGGACCCAGTACTTC. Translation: CAAHDLGTQYF.

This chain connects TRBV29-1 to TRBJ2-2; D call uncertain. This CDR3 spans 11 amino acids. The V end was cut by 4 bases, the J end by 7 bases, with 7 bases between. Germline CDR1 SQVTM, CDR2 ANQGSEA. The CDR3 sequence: CSVGVSGELFF. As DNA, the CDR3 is TGCAGCGTTGGGGTGAGCGGGGAGCTGTTTTTT.

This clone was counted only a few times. The CDR3 is CASSDRGRNYEQYF. The CDR3 DNA reads as TGTGCCAGCTCTGACAGGGGGCGCAACTACGAGCAGTACTTC. The chain joins TRBV25-1 to TRBJ2-7; 10 bases are a match to TRBD1. Germline V CDR1 and CDR2: MGHDK, SYGVNS. There are 14 residues in the CDR3. J gave up 3 bases and V 8 bases, and 7 bases lay outside the gene matches.

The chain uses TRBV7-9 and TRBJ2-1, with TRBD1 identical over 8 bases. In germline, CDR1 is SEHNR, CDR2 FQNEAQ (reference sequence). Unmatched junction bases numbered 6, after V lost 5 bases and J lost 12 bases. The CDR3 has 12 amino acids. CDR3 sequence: CASSPGGTGQFF. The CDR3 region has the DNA TGTGCCAGCAGCCCTGGAGGGACAGGGCAGTTCTTC.

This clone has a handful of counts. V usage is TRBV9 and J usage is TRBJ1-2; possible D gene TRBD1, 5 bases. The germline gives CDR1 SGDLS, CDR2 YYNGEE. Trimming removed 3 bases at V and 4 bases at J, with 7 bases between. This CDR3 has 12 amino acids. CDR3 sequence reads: CASSEGVYGYTF. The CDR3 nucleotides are TGTGCCAGCAGCGAAGGGGTCTATGGCTACACCTTC.

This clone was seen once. In DNA, the CDR3 is TGCGCCAGCAGCCAAGAGGTCAGGACTACGGTCGGCTACACCTTC. It specifies CASSQEVRTTVGYTF. This sequence joins TRBV4-1 and TRBJ1-2; D gene unclear. Germline CDR1 and CDR2: MGHRA and YSYEKL. The germline V and J ends were trimmed by 0 bases and 8 bases, with 16 bases remaining between them. The CDR3 has 15 residues.

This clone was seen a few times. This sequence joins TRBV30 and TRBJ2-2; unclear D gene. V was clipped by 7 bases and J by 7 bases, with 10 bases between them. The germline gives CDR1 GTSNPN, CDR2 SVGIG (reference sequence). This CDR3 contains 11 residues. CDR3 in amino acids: CASQVDGELFF. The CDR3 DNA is TGTGCCTCCCAGGTAGACGGGGAGCTGTTTTTT.

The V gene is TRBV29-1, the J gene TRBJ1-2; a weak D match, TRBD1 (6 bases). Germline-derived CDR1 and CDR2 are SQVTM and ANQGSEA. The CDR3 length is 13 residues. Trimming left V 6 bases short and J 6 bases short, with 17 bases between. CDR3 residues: CSVIGGNYDGYTF. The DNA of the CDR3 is TGCAGCGTGATAGGGGGGAATTACGATGGCTACACCTTC.

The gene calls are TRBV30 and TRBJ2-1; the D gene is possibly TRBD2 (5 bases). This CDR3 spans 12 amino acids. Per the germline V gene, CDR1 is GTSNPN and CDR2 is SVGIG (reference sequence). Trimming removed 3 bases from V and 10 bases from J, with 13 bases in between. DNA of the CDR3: TGTGCCTGGAGCCTTACTAGTAGCGAGCAGTTCTTC. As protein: CAWSLTSSEQFF.

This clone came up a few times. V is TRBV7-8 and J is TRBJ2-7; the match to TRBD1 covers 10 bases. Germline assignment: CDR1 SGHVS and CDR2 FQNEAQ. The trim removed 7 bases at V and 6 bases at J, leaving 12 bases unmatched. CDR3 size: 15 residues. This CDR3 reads CASTEGGTGDTEQYF. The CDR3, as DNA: TGTGCCAGCACCGAGGGGGGGACAGGGGATACCGAGCAGTACTTC.

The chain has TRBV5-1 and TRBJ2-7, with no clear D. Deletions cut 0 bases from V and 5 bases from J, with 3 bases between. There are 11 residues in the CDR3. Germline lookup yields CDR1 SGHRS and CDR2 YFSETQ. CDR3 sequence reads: CASSLGHEQYF. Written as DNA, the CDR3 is TGCGCCAGCAGCTTGGGCCACGAGCAGTACTTC.

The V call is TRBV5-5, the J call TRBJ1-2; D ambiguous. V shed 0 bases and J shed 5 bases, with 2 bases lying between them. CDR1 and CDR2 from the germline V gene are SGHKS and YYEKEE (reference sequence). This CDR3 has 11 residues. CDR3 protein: CASSLGYGYTF. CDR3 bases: TGTGCCAGCAGCTTGGGATATGGCTACACCTTC.

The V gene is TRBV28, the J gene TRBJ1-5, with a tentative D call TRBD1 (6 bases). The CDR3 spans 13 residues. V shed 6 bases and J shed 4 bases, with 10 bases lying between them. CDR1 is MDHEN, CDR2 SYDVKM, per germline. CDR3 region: CASRLTGNQPQHF. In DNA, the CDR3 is TGTGCCAGCAGGCTAACAGGGAATCAGCCCCAGCATTTT. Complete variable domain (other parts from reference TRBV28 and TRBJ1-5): DVKVTQSSRYLVKRTGEKVFLECVQDMDHENMFWYRQDPGLGLRLIYFSYDVKMKEKGDIPEGYSVSREKKERFSLILESASTNQTSMYLCASRLTGNQPQHFGDGTRLSIL.

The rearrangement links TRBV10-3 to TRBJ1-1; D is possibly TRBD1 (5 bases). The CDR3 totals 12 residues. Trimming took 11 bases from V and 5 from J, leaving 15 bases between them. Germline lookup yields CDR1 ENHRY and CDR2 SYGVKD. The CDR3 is CAAVGVRTEAFF. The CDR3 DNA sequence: TGTGCCGCAGTAGGGGTGAGGACTGAAGCTTTCTTT.

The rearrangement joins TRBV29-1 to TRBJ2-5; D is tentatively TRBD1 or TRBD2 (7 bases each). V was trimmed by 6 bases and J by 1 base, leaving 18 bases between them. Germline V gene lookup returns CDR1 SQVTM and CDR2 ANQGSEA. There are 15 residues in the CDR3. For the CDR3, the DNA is TGCAGCGTCGGGAGGACTGACAGGGTCCAAGAGACCCAGTACTTC. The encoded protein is CSVGRTDRVQETQYF.

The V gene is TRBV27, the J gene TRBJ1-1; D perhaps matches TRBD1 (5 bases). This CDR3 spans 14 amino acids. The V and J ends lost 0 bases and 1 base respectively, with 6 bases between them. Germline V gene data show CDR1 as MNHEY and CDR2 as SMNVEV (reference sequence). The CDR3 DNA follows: TGTGCCAGCAGTTTATCGAGGGGGAACACTGAAGCTTTCTTT. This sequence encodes CASSLSRGNTEAFF.

The CDR3 loop reads CASSFGTEGAFF. Written as DNA, the CDR3 is TGTGCCAGCAGCTTCGGGACAGAGGGGGCTTTCTTT. This chain joins TRBV13 and TRBJ1-1, with 7 bases fitting TRBD1. The junction had 6 bases not matched to a gene; V was cut back by 3 bases and J by 11 bases. There are 12 residues in the CDR3. Germline CDR1 is PRHDT and CDR2 is FYEKMQ (reference sequence).